The 7 T cell receptor beta chains below all came from one sample that was sequenced in a study of blood T cell repertoires in COVID-19. Data came from immunoSEQ multiplex PCR; TCRdb stores just in-frame clones and leaves some out. The sample consists of roughly 320,000 clones, 80% to 90% of them appearing once. Sequencing input: peripheral blood. Receptors originate from a woman aged 45 to 65 with COVID-19, enrolled during active disease.

The rearrangement joins TRBV7-8 to TRBJ2-3, with 9 positions matching TRBD2. The CDR3 totals 20 residues. V lost 5 bases and J lost 3; bases outside the gene matches: 21. In germline, CDR1 is SGHVS, CDR2 FQNEAQ. In nucleotides, the CDR3 is TGTGCCAGCAGCCCGGTGTGGATCCCCGGGGGGCTAGCGGGAACAGATACGCAGTATTTT. Its protein is CASSPVWIPGGLAGTDTQYF.

The chain is built from TRBV5-4 and TRBJ2-1; D possibly corresponds to TRBD1 (6 bases). The CDR3 extends over 16 amino acids. Trimming took 0 bases from V and 5 from J, leaving 15 bases between them. Germline V CDR1 and CDR2: SGHNT, YYREEE (reference sequence). The CDR3 nucleotides read TGTGCCAGCAGCTTGGTGGACAGAGCTGGGGACAATGAGCAGTTCTTC. This sequence encodes CASSLVDRAGDNEQFF.

The chain carries TRBV19 and TRBJ2-2, with 10 bases that match TRBD2. The V gene's germline CDR1 is LNHDA and CDR2 SQIVND (reference sequence). The ends lost 5 bases at V and 5 bases at J; junction bases unmatched: 5. The CDR3 loop spans 15 amino acids. CDR3 nucleotides: TGTGCCAGTAGTGAACTAGCGGGAAGGACCGGGGAGCTGTTTTTT. It yields the protein CASSELAGRTGELFF.

The chain couples TRBV3-1 (or the pseudogene TRBV3-2) to TRBJ1-2, with 7 positions matching TRBD1. The CDR3 covers 14 residues. The V and J ends lost 4 bases and 2 bases, in that order; junction bases with no gene match: 4. Germline V gives CDR1 LGHDT, CDR2 YNNKEL (reference sequence). The CDR3 DNA is TGTGCCAGCAGCCGCCCGGGACAGAACTATGGCTACACCTTC. Translated: CASSRPGQNYGYTF.

The chain joins TRBV7-9 to TRBJ2-3; 10 bases line up with TRBD2. Germline assignment: CDR1 SEHNR and CDR2 FQNEAQ (reference sequence). Germline trimming cut 1 base from V and 1 base from J; bases unmatched to any gene: 11. CDR3 length: 19 amino acids. The CDR3 spells CASSLGATSGSWGTDTQYF. The CDR3 nucleotides are TGTGCCAGCAGCTTAGGGGCGACTAGCGGGTCGTGGGGCACAGATACGCAGTATTTT.

The genes are TRBV3-1 (or the pseudogene TRBV3-2) and TRBJ2-5; D is possibly TRBD2 (6 bases). This CDR3 is built from 16 residues. The V end lost 1 base, the J end lost 2 bases, and 14 bases lay between the germline ends. Germline loops: CDR1 LGHDT, CDR2 YNNKEL (reference sequence). The CDR3 DNA is TGTGCCAGCAGCCAAGCCCCTAGCGTAAGGCAAGAGACCCAGTACTTC. This codes for CASSQAPSVRQETQYF.

The sample holds one count of this clone. The J gene is TRBJ2-7, the V gene TRBV18; D possibly corresponds to TRBD1 (6 bases). Between the trimmed V and J ends, which lost 0 bases and 2 bases, there was a span of 14 bases. The CDR3 spans 16 residues. CDR1 and CDR2 (germline): KGHSH, LQKENI. CDR3: CASSPPRRGPPYEQYF. In DNA, the CDR3 is TGTGCCAGCTCACCACCACGCAGGGGTCCTCCCTACGAGCAGTACTTC.